The 32 T cell receptor beta chains listed next were all sequenced from one sample in a study of T cell responses to AZD1222 COVID-19 vaccine. TCRdb's copy holds only in-frame clones and misses some; the assay was immunoSEQ multiplex PCR. This table holds around 150,000 clones, around 90% found once. The sample consisted of peripheral blood, taken 28 days after the second AZD1222 dose. These receptor sequences come from an adult who received the AZD1222 COVID-19 vaccine.

The CDR3 loop reads CASKLEVPNTEAFF. Here the CDR3 DNA reads TGTGCCAGCAAATTGGAGGTACCGAACACTGAAGCTTTCTTT. V and J are TRBV6-5 and TRBJ1-1; no firm D call. CDR3 size: 14 residues. The germline gives CDR1 MNHEY, CDR2 SVGAGI. Trimming removed 7 bases from V and 1 base from J, with 13 bases in between.

Only one count was recorded for this clone. The rearrangement uses TRBV7-3 and TRBJ2-3; 7 bases match TRBD1. There are 13 residues in the CDR3. Germline assignment: CDR1 SGHTA and CDR2 FQGTGA. V shed 5 bases and J 1 base; nucleotides not matched to a gene: 0. Here the CDR3 reads CASSRGRTDTQYF. The CDR3 DNA reads as TGTGCCAGCAGCAGGGGGCGCACAGATACGCAGTATTTT.

This rearrangement joins TRBV28 to TRBJ2-2, with 7 positions matching TRBD2. J gave up 1 base and V 5 bases, and 4 bases lay outside the gene matches. The CDR3 extends over 15 amino acids. Germline V gene sequence: CDR1 MDHEN, CDR2 SYDVKM. The DNA for the CDR3 is TGTGCCAGCAGTAAACAGCGGGGGAACACCGGGGAGCTGTTTTTT. It encodes CASSKQRGNTGELFF.

The gene calls are TRBV7-3 and TRBJ2-1; D is perhaps TRBD1 (6 bases). Germline CDR1 reads SGHTA; CDR2 reads FQGTGA. The CDR3 spans 14 residues. With 3 bases removed from V and 1 base from J, the gap between germline ends came to 7 bases. CDR3 region: CASSLDSSYNEQFF. DNA of the CDR3: TGTGCCAGCAGCTTGGACAGTTCCTACAATGAGCAGTTCTTC.

This clone was picked up one time. The chain has TRBV7-9 and TRBJ1-2; D gene uncertain. The CDR3 covers 14 residues. Germline values: CDR1 SEHNR, CDR2 FQNEAQ (reference sequence). V was trimmed by 4 bases and J by 5 bases, leaving 14 bases between them. The CDR3 DNA reads as TGTGCCAGCAGCTCTGTGGTCTCTAGGTATGGCTACACCTTC. This sequence encodes CASSSVVSRYGYTF.

This chain links TRBV6-1 with TRBJ1-5; D uncertain. The germline V gene has CDR1 MNHNS and CDR2 SASEGT. The CDR3 consists of 14 residues. Trimming stripped 5 bases from V and 9 bases from J, with 17 bases between. The CDR3 DNA sequence: TGTGCCAGCAGTTTAGACCCGCAGAGAGGGCCCCAGCATTTT. Translated, it gives CASSLDPQRGPQHF.

The chain links TRBV6-2 or TRBV6-3 to TRBJ1-1, with D possibly being TRBD1 (5 bases). In germline, CDR1 is MNHEY, CDR2 SVGEGT. This CDR3 is built from 13 residues. The V end was cut by 6 bases, the J end by 1 base, with 9 bases between. CDR3: CASSLTANTEAFF. The DNA of the CDR3 is TGTGCCAGCAGCCTGACAGCGAACACTGAAGCTTTCTTT.

In this sample, this clone turned up once. The chain couples TRBV28 to TRBJ1-1, with a tentative D call TRBD1 (6 bases). This CDR3 has 12 amino acids. The germline gives CDR1 MDHEN, CDR2 SYDVKM. The CDR3 nucleotides are TGTGGACTGGGACGGCAGGGGAATAAAGCTTTCTTT. This codes for CGLGRQGNKAFF.

This chain links TRBV15 with TRBJ1-2, with D possibly TRBD1 on 5 matching bases. CDR1 is LNHNV and CDR2 is YYDKDF in the germline V gene (reference sequence). The length of the CDR3 is 15 residues. Deletions cut 4 bases from V and 4 bases from J, with 16 bases between. The CDR3 nucleotides are TGTGCCACCAGCACCCGAAGTCGGGGCCCCTATGGCTACACCTTC. Translated: CATSTRSRGPYGYTF.

The chain combines TRBV15 with TRBJ1-1, with unresolved D. The germline gives CDR1 LNHNV, CDR2 YYDKDF (reference sequence). V was trimmed by 4 bases and J by 0 bases, leaving 9 bases between them. CDR3 length equals 14 residues. CDR3 sequence reads: CATSKAGVNTEAFF. Here the CDR3 DNA reads TGTGCCACCAGCAAAGCTGGGGTGAACACTGAAGCTTTCTTT.

The chain carries TRBV6-5 and TRBJ1-2; D remains ambiguous. V was trimmed by 5 bases and J by 6 bases, leaving 13 bases between them. Germline CDR1 is MNHEY and CDR2 is SVGAGI. The CDR3 covers 13 residues. CDR3 residues: CASSRRAGDGYTF. CDR3 coding DNA: TGTGCCAGCAGTAGAAGGGCTGGAGATGGCTACACCTTC.

The rearrangement links TRBV4-2 to TRBJ2-1; TRBD2 matches at 9 bases. CDR3 length equals 15 residues. V lost 4 bases, J lost 2 bases, and 3 bases stayed unmatched. Germline lookup yields CDR1 LGHNA and CDR2 YNFKEQ. The CDR3 protein is CASSPSSGTYNEQFF. The CDR3 DNA sequence: TGTGCCAGCAGCCCGTCTAGCGGGACCTACAATGAGCAGTTCTTC.

This clone was seen only once. The chain employs TRBV2 and TRBJ2-5, with D possibly being TRBD1 (6 bases). CDR3 length: 15 amino acids. Trimming removed 5 bases at V and 5 bases at J, with 18 bases between. Germline CDR1 and CDR2: SNHLY and FYNNEI. The CDR3 bases are TGTGCCAGCAGTAAACAGGGCATCAGCGAGGAGACCCAGTACTTC. Residues: CASSKQGISEETQYF.

The V gene is TRBV7-9, the J gene TRBJ1-2, with D hard to call. Germline CDR1 is SEHNR and CDR2 is FQNEAQ (reference sequence). The CDR3 runs to 14 residues. Trimming removed 4 bases from V and 3 bases from J, with 12 bases in between. As DNA, the CDR3 is TGTGCCAGCAGCTATGACCCTGGGCACTATGGCTACACCTTC. Translated, it gives CASSYDPGHYGYTF.

The V gene is TRBV7-2, the J gene TRBJ2-1, with D possibly matching TRBD1 (6 bases). Germline values: CDR1 SGHTA, CDR2 FQGNSA. Between the trimmed V and J ends, which lost 1 base and 4 bases, there was a span of 14 bases. The CDR3 totals 16 residues. The CDR3 region is CASSLEGQGGYNEQFF. Written as DNA, the CDR3 is TGTGCCAGCAGCTTAGAGGGACAAGGAGGATACAATGAGCAGTTCTTC.

The rearrangement uses TRBV24-1 and TRBJ2-1, with TRBD2 identical over 8 bases. This CDR3 comprises 15 residues. Germline V lookup: CDR1 KGHDR, CDR2 SFDVKD. J lost 7 bases, V lost 7 bases, and 11 bases had no gene match. CDR3 DNA sequence: TGTGCCACCAGACAGACAGCGGGAGATGGGAATGAGCAGTTCTTC. Amino acid sequence: CATRQTAGDGNEQFF.

A single count supports this clone. The chain joins TRBV19 to TRBJ2-1, with D perhaps TRBD1 (5 bases). Germline-derived CDR1 and CDR2 are LNHDA and SQIVND (reference sequence). The CDR3 runs to 16 residues. Between the trimmed V and J ends, which lost 1 base and 0 bases, there was a span of 10 bases. The CDR3 DNA follows: TGTGCCAGTAGTATAGGTTGGGGCAGCTCCTACAATGAGCAGTTCTTC. It is translated as CASSIGWGSSYNEQFF.

V gene TRBV4-2 combines with J gene TRBJ1-2; a weak D match, TRBD1 (6 bases). Germline V gene lookup returns CDR1 LGHNA and CDR2 YNFKEQ. CDR3 length: 13 residues. The germline V and J ends were trimmed by 0 bases and 13 bases, with 15 bases remaining between them. The CDR3 sequence: CASSQDWGGAGTF. The CDR3 coding sequence is TGTGCCAGCAGCCAAGATTGGGGGGGCGCCGGCACCTTC.

In its sample, this clone was seen once. V is TRBV6-5 and J is TRBJ1-3, with D possibly TRBD1 on 6 matching bases. V was pared by 4 bases and J by 4 bases, with 14 bases between. CDR3 length: 15 amino acids. Germline lookup yields CDR1 MNHEY and CDR2 SVGAGI. Here the CDR3 DNA reads TGTGCCAGCAGTTCCCGTACAGGGTACGGAAACACCATATATTTT. Its translation: CASSSRTGYGNTIYF.

The chain is built from TRBV6-4 and TRBJ1-1, with unresolved D. There are 15 residues in the CDR3. Trimming removed 3 bases at V and 0 bases at J, with 11 bases between. CDR1 is MRHNA and CDR2 is SNTAGT in the germline V gene. CDR3 amino acids: CASSEKPGMNTEAFF. The CDR3 DNA follows: TGTGCCAGCAGTGAAAAGCCGGGAATGAACACTGAAGCTTTCTTT.

The V call is TRBV19, the J call TRBJ1-5; tentative D call: TRBD1 (6 bases). The CDR3 consists of 15 residues. The germline V gene has CDR1 LNHDA and CDR2 SQIVND (reference sequence). Trimming pared 9 bases from V and 0 bases from J, leaving 15 bases between. The CDR3 protein is CASQPDRISNQPQHF. CDR3 coding DNA: TGTGCCAGCCAGCCGGACAGAATTAGCAATCAGCCCCAGCATTTT. Full variable domain (outside the CDR3, taken from reference TRBV19 and TRBJ1-5): DGGITQSPKYLFRKEGQNVTLSCEQNLNHDAMYWYRQDPGQGLRLIYYSQIVNDFQKGDIAEGYSVSREKKESFPLTVTSAQKNPTAFYLCASQPDRISNQPQHFGDGTRLSIL.

V usage is TRBV11-2 and J usage is TRBJ1-1, with D uncertain. CDR1 is SGHAT and CDR2 is FQNNGV in the germline V gene. V dropped 5 bases and J dropped 3 bases, with 16 bases sitting between them. The CDR3 loop spans 15 amino acids. The CDR3 nucleotides are TGTGCCAGCAGCCTAAGGGCCCCGGGTGACACTGAAGCTTTCTTT. It specifies CASSLRAPGDTEAFF.

The gene calls are TRBV28 and TRBJ2-5, with 8 positions matching TRBD1. The junction had 11 bases not matched to a gene; V was cut back by 6 bases and J by 5 bases. CDR3 length: 15 residues. Germline CDR1 and CDR2: MDHEN and SYDVKM. The CDR3 reads CASRLDRGRRETQYF. The CDR3 DNA follows: TGTGCCAGCAGGCTCGACAGGGGCCGTAGGGAGACCCAGTACTTC. Combining the CDR3 with reference TRBV28 and TRBJ2-5 gives the whole variable domain DVKVTQSSRYLVKRTGEKVFLECVQDMDHENMFWYRQDPGLGLRLIYFSYDVKMKEKGDIPEGYSVSREKKERFSLILESASTNQTSMYLCASRLDRGRRETQYFGPGTRLLVL.

The J gene is TRBJ2-5, the V gene TRBV9; D gene ambiguous. Germline lookup yields CDR1 SGDLS and CDR2 YYNGEE. V was shortened by 1 base and J by 0 bases, with 7 bases between the two germline ends. The CDR3 totals 14 residues. The CDR3 coding sequence is TGTGCCAGCAGCGTAACCGGGTACCAAGAGACCCAGTACTTC. Protein: CASSVTGYQETQYF.

The V call is TRBV9, the J call TRBJ2-2; D is perhaps TRBD1 (6 bases). Per the germline V gene, CDR1 is SGDLS and CDR2 is YYNGEE. CDR3 length equals 12 residues. V lost 4 bases and J lost 8, with 9 bases in between. CDR3 loop: CASSFQGGELFF. The CDR3 DNA reads TGTGCCAGCAGCTTCCAGGGGGGGGAGCTGTTTTTT.

The rearrangement uses TRBV19 and TRBJ1-1; the match to TRBD1 covers 8 bases. The CDR3 runs 14 residues. V shed 7 bases and J 3 bases; nucleotides not matched to a gene: 7. Per germline, CDR1 LNHDA and CDR2 SQIVND (reference sequence). In DNA form, the CDR3 reads TGTGCCAGTATGTTGACAGGGGCGCACACTGAAGCTTTCTTT. It codes for CASMLTGAHTEAFF.

The chain has TRBV6-5 and TRBJ2-3; 8 nucleotides align to TRBD1. This CDR3 has 15 amino acids. Trimming cost V 5 bases and J 3 bases; bases outside gene matches: 7. Germline CDR1 and CDR2: MNHEY and SVGAGI. CDR3 in amino acids: CASSPDRVKTDTQYF. In nucleotides, the CDR3 is TGTGCCAGCAGTCCGGACAGGGTAAAGACAGATACGCAGTATTTT.

This clone has just one count. This chain uses TRBV4-3 with TRBJ1-4; no clear D. CDR3 size: 15 residues. Trimming shortened V by 8 bases and J by 0 bases, and 13 bases separated the two germline ends. Germline V CDR1 and CDR2: LGHNA, YSLEER. DNA for the CDR3: TGCGCCAGCGGCCCCCACCATGCAACTAATGAAAAACTGTTTTTT. This sequence encodes CASGPHHATNEKLFF.

This clone has only a few counts. This sequence joins TRBV5-5 and TRBJ2-1; a possible D gene is TRBD2 (5 bases). Trimming removed 1 base at V and 0 bases at J, with 14 bases between. This CDR3 is 17 amino acids long. CDR1 is SGHKS, CDR2 YYEKEE, per germline (reference sequence). DNA of the CDR3: TGTGCCAGCAGCTTGACTCGGCGGGCGAGCTCCTACAATGAGCAGTTCTTC. This gives the protein CASSLTRRASSYNEQFF.

The chain couples TRBV4-3 to TRBJ1-1; 9 bases agree with TRBD1. The CDR3 spans 14 residues. Germline V gives CDR1 LGHNA, CDR2 YSLEER. Trimming at V came to 8 bases and at J to 1 base, leaving 5 bases not matched to a gene. Here the CDR3 reads CASSRDRENTEAFF. CDR3 coding DNA: TGCGCCAGCTCCCGGGACAGGGAGAACACTGAAGCTTTCTTT.

The chain is built from TRBV7-9 and TRBJ2-1; D call uncertain. Germline V lookup: CDR1 SEHNR, CDR2 FQNEAQ (reference sequence). Between the trimmed V and J ends, which lost 10 bases and 2 bases, there was a span of 12 bases. The CDR3 loop spans 13 amino acids. The DNA for the CDR3 is TGTGCCACCTACCTCCCGGCCTACAATGAGCAGTTCTTC. Its translation: CATYLPAYNEQFF.

The rearrangement uses TRBV27 and TRBJ1-1, with a possible D match to TRBD1 (6 bases). The CDR3 is 16 amino acids. Trimming cost V 3 bases and J 4 bases, with 18 bases left between them. CDR1 and CDR2 (germline): MNHEY, SMNVEV (reference sequence). The DNA for the CDR3 is TGTGCCAGCAGTTTCCTAAGGGGGGGGCTGAGCACTGAAGCTTTCTTT. It translates to CASSFLRGGLSTEAFF.